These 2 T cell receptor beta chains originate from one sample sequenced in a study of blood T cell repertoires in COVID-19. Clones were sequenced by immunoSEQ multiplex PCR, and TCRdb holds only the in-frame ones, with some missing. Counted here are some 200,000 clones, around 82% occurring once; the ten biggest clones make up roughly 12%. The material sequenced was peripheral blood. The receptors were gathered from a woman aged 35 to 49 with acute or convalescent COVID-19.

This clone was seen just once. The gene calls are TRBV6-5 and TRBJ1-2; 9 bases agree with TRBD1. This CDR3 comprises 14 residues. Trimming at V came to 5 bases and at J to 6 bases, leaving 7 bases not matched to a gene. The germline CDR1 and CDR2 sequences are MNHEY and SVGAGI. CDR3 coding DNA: TGTGCCAGCAGTCCCACCGGACAGGGGAATGGCTACACCTTC. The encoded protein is CASSPTGQGNGYTF.

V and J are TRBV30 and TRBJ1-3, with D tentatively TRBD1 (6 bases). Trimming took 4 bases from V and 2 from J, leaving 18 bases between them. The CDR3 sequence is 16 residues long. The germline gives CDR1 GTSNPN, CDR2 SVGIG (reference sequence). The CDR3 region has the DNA TGTGCCTGGAATACAGGACAGCCACCTCCTGGAAACACCATATATTTT. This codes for CAWNTGQPPPGNTIYF. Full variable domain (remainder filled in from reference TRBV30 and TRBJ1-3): SQTIHQWPATLVQPVGSPLSLECTVEGTSNPNLYWYRQAAGRGLQLLFYSVGIGQISSEVPQNLSASRPQDRQFILSSKKLLLSDSGFYLCAWNTGQPPPGNTIYFGEGSWLTVV.